This T cell receptor beta chain was documented in a study of cytotoxic CD8 clonotypes in ibrutinib-treated CLL. For the study at large: The cohort had 10 to 12 relapsed/refractory and over 14 treatment-naive patients, 17 to 18 IGHV unmutated. Specimens for response were gathered following a median approximately 12 months of therapy, spanning 6 to 36. Findings and caveats of the study: The times at which samples were taken varied between sustained-remission and progressing patients. Clonality rose at ibrutinib response, held steady in sustained remission, and fell toward baseline at progression.

CDR3 length equals 15 residues. The germline CDR1 and CDR2 sequences are MDHEN and SYDVKM. J lost 4 bases, V lost 2 bases, and 5 bases had no gene match. Repertoires were generated with immunoSEQ multiplex PCR, while TCRdb's copy carries only in-frame clones and drops some. The sample holds about 200,000 clones, 55% to 85% seen once. With regard to this clone: No antigen is known for it.

The source material was PBMCs, sampled after 24 months of ibrutinib treatment. The rearrangement joins TRBV28 to TRBJ1-5; 7 nucleotides match TRBD1. This receptor was taken from a human donor with chronic lymphocytic leukemia. CDR3: CASSLPGGGNQPQHF. CDR3 DNA: TGTGCCAGCAGTTTACCAGGGGGGGGGAATCAGCCCCAGCATTTT. Full variable domain (outside the CDR3, taken from reference TRBV28 and TRBJ1-5): DVKVTQSSRYLVKRTGEKVFLECVQDMDHENMFWYRQDPGLGLRLIYFSYDVKMKEKGDIPEGYSVSREKKERFSLILESASTNQTSMYLCASSLPGGGNQPQHFGDGTRLSIL.